The 17 T cell receptor beta chains below come from one sample, sequenced in a study of human CD8 memory T cell subsets. UMI-labeled 5' RACE was the method by which TCR beta libraries were made. TCRdb reworked the 5' RACE reads into one entry per CDR3 protein, no DNA. Its table records around 4,200 distinct CDR3 sequences. The sample consisted of CD8+ T cells from PBMCs. The receptors derive from a human donor in good health.

The gene calls are TRBV11-2 and TRBJ2-2; TCRdb reports TRBD2, a call that lacks DNA to check it against. This CDR3 is 21 amino acids long. Germline lookup yields CDR1 SGHAT and CDR2 FQNNGV. CDR3 sequence reads: CASSSQVAPAPTSGISGELFF.

The rearrangement joins TRBV11-3 to TRBJ2-5; TCRdb indicates TRBD1, and absent DNA this call remains unverified. Germline CDR1 SGHNT, CDR2 YENEEA. This CDR3 region has 14 residues. The CDR3 sequence: CASSLSAGAETQYF.

This clonotype ranks as medium-sized in terms of frequency. The rearrangement joins TRBV4-2 to TRBJ2-3; the D call from TCRdb, TRBD2, cannot be confirmed without DNA. This CDR3 has 15 residues. Germline V gene sequence: CDR1 LGHNA, CDR2 YNFKEQ. The CDR3 loop reads CASSQERGGPDTQYF.

V usage is TRBV7-9 and J usage is TRBJ1-1; TCRdb's D call, TRBD1, is unchecked because there is no DNA. Germline V gives CDR1 SEHNR, CDR2 FQNEAQ (reference sequence). The CDR3 contains 13 residues. The CDR3 protein is CASSLALGDGAFF.

V is TRBV20-1 and J is TRBJ2-1; there is no DNA to check the TCRdb D call of TRBD1. Looked up from germline, CDR1 is DFQATT and CDR2 is SNEGSKA (reference sequence). CDR3 size: 14 residues. The CDR3 loop is CSAAGQSSYNEQFF.

This chain joins TRBV7-9 and TRBJ1-1; lacking DNA, the TRBD1 call made by TCRdb goes unchecked. Germline CDR1 and CDR2: SEHNR and FQNEAQ (reference sequence). The CDR3 has 15 residues. CDR3 protein: CASSLRDRLNTEAFF. Supplemented by reference TRBV7-9 and TRBJ1-1, the full variable domain reads DTGVSQNPRHKITKRGQNVTFRCDPISEHNRLYWYRQTLGQGPEFLTYFQNEAQLEKSRLLSDRFSAERPKGSFSTLEIQRTEQGDSAMYLCASSLRDRLNTEAFFGQGTRLTVV.

V and J are TRBV12-3 or TRBV12-4 and TRBJ1-1; lacking DNA, the TRBD1 call made by TCRdb goes unchecked. The CDR3 extends over 13 amino acids. This chain's CDR3 is CASTIREGENAFF.

This clonotype counts as medium-sized by frequency. This sequence joins TRBV7-8 and TRBJ1-1. The germline gives CDR1 SGHVS, CDR2 FQNEAQ. This CDR3 comprises 14 residues. The CDR3 protein is CASSLPGGDTEAFF.

The V and J genes are TRBV18 and TRBJ2-1; absent DNA, TCRdb's TRBD2 call cannot be checked. Germline CDR1 is KGHSH and CDR2 is LQKENI. The CDR3 totals 15 residues. CDR3 region: CASSPGGASYNEQFF.

According to its frequency, this clonotype is large. The chain recombines TRBV4-1 with TRBJ2-1. Germline CDR1 is MGHRA and CDR2 is YSYEKL. The CDR3 has 13 amino acids. The chain's CDR3 is CASSLRVYNEQFF.

The gene calls are TRBV28 and TRBJ2-5. Looked up from germline, CDR1 is MDHEN and CDR2 is SYDVKM. The CDR3 loop spans 14 amino acids. The CDR3 spells CASSTWTVQETQYF.

V gene TRBV20-1 combines with J gene TRBJ2-1; TCRdb selects TRBD2, and the lack of DNA leaves this call unchecked. Germline CDR1 DFQATT, CDR2 SNEGSKA (reference sequence). The CDR3 totals 14 residues. CDR3 protein: CSARGAGEVNEQFF.

The gene calls are TRBV6-2 or TRBV6-3 and TRBJ2-5. Looked up from germline, CDR1 is MNHEY and CDR2 is SVGEGT. CDR3 length: 12 amino acids. CDR3 amino acids: CASSYPEETQYF.

V and J are TRBV20-1 and TRBJ2-5; as DNA is missing, the TRBD2 call by TCRdb cannot be tested. The CDR3 covers 14 residues. Germline-derived CDR1 and CDR2 are DFQATT and SNEGSKA (reference sequence). CDR3 in amino acids: CSAGLAGDLETQYF.

Its frequency marks this clonotype as medium-sized. This chain uses TRBV20-1 with TRBJ1-2; TCRdb picks TRBD1, but there is no DNA to check that call. CDR3 length equals 13 residues. Germline assignment: CDR1 DFQATT and CDR2 SNEGSKA (reference sequence). The CDR3 is CSARSPGGYGYTF.

Judged by frequency, this clonotype is medium-sized. J is TRBJ2-1 and V is TRBV6-4; TCRdb calls TRBD1, which cannot be checked without DNA. The germline V gene has CDR1 MRHNA and CDR2 SNTAGT. This CDR3 is 15 amino acids long. This CDR3 is CASSDSGGAYNEQFF.

This chain links TRBV20-1 with TRBJ2-7; TCRdb gives TRBD1 as the D gene, but with no DNA this cannot be confirmed. Germline CDR1 and CDR2: DFQATT and SNEGSKA (reference sequence). The CDR3 runs 12 residues. CDR3: CSASLWGGEQYF.